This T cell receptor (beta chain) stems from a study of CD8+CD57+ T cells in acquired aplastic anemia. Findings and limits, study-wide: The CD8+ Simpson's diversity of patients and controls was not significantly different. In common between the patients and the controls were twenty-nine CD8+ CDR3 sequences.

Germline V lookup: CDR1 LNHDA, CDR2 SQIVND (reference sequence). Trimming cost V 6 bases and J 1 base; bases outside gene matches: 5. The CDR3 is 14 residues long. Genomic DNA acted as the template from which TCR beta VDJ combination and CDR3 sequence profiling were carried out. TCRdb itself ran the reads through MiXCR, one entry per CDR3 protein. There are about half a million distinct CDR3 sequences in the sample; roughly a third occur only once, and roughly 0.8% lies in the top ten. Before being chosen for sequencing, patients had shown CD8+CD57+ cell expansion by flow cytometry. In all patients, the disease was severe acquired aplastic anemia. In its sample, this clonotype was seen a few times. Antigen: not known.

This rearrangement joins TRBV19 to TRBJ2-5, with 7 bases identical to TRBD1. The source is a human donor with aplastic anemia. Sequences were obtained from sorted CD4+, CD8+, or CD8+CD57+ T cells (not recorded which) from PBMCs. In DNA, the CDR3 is TGTGCCAGTAGCCCGGGACAGATCCAAGAGACCCAGTACTTC. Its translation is CASSPGQIQETQYF.